This TCR beta chain was captured by sequencing in a study of cytomegalovirus exposure and HLA in healthy donors. The PCR had 60 Vbeta and 13 Jbeta primers. TCRdb's copy holds only in-frame clones and misses some; the assay was immunoSEQ multiplex PCR. The table records about 130,000 clones, about 10% of them present only once. Germline V CDR1 and CDR2: SGHAT, FQNNGV. Trimming pared 10 bases from V and 0 bases from J, leaving 16 bases between. The CDR3 runs to 14 residues. The genes are TRBV11-2 and TRBJ2-7; TRBD1 is a possible D gene (5 bases). The clonotype was recovered from a woman younger than 30 in good health and CMV-seropositive. Sequenced: PBMCs. The CDR3 loop is CATEQAPFSYEQYF. The CDR3 DNA sequence: TGTGCCACCGAACAGGCACCGTTCTCCTACGAGCAGTACTTC. The complete variable domain, with remaining parts taken from reference TRBV11-2 and TRBJ2-7, reads EAGVAQSPRYKIIEKRQSVAFWCNPISGHATLYWYQQILGQGPKLLIQFQNNGVVDDSQLPKDRFSAERLKGVDSTLKIQPAKLEDSAVYLCATEQAPFSYEQYFGPGTRLTVT.